This T cell receptor beta chain stems from a study of T cell changes during pregnancy in multiple sclerosis. The CDR3 consists of 17 residues. V shed 4 bases and J shed 2 bases, with 19 bases lying between them. Germline V gene lookup returns CDR1 LNHDA and CDR2 SQIVND (reference sequence). TCRdb's copy holds only in-frame clones and misses some; the assay was immunoSEQ multiplex PCR. Seen here are 30,000 to 50,000 clones, 90% observed once, and the top ten hold around 0.48%. V usage is TRBV19 and J usage is TRBJ2-3, with a tentative D call TRBD2 (6 bases). This TCR derives from a female donor in good health, enrolled as a control in a pregnancy study. The sequencing here drew on CD4+ T cells from peripheral blood mononuclear cells, taken in the first trimester of pregnancy. The CDR3, as DNA: TGTGCCAGTAGTAAGTCCTCCGGGGGTTTCCCCACAGATACGCAGTATTTT. This translates into CASSKSSGGFPTDTQYF.